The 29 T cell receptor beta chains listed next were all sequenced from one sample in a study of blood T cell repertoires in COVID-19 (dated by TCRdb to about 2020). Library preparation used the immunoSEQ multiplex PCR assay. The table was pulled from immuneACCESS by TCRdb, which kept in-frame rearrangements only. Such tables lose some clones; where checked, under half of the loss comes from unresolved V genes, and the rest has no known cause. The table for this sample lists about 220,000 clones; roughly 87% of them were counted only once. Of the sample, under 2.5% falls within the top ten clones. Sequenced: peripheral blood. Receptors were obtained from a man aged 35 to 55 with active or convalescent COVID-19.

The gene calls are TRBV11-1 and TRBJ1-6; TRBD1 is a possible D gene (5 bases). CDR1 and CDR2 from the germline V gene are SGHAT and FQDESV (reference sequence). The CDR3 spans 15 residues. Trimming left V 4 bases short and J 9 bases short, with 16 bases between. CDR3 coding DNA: TGTGCCAGCAGCTCGACAGTCGGCGGCGGTTCACCCCTCCACTTT. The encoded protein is CASSSTVGGGSPLHF.

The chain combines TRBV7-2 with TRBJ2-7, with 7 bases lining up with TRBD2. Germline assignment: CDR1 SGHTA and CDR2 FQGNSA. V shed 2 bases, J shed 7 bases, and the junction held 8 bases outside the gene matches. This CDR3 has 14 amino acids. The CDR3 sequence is CASSLWEGVGEQYF. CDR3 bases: TGTGCCAGCAGCTTATGGGAGGGAGTGGGAGAGCAGTACTTC.

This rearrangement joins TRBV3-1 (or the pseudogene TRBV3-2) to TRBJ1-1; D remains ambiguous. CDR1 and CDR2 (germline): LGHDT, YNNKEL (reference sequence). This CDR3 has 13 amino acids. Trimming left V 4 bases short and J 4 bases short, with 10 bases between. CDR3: CASSPREPTEAFF. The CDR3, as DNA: TGTGCCAGCAGCCCGCGGGAACCCACTGAAGCTTTCTTT.

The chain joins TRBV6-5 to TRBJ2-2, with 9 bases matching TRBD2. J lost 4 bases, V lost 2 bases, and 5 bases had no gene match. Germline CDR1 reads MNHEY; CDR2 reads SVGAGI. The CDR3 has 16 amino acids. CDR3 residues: CASSYELAGGTGELFF. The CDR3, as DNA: TGTGCCAGCAGTTACGAACTAGCGGGTGGCACCGGGGAGCTGTTTTTT.

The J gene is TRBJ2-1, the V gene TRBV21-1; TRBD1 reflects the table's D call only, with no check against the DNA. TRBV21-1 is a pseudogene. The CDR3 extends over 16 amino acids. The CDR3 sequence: CASSKGGTGVSGEQFF. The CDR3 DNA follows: TGTGCCAGCAGCAAAGGGGGGACAGGGGTTTCAGGTGAGCAGTTCTTC.

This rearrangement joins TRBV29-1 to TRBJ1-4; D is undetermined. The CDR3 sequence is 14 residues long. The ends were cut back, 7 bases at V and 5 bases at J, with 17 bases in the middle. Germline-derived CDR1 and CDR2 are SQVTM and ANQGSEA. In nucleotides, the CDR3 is TGCAGCGCGGAAACTAGTGGGGAGAATGAAAAACTGTTTTTT. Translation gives CSAETSGENEKLFF.

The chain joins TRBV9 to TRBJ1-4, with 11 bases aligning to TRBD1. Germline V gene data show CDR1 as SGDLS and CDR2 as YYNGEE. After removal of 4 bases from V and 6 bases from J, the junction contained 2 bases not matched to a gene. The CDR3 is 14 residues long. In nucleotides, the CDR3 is TGTGCCAGCAGCCGGACAGGGGGCTATGAAAAACTGTTTTTT. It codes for CASSRTGGYEKLFF.

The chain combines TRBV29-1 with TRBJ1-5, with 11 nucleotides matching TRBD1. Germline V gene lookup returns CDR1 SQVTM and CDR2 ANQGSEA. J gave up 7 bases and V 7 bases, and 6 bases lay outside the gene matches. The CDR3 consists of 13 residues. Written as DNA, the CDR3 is TGCAGCGCTAGGACAGGGGGCGGACAGCCCCAGCATTTT. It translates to CSARTGGGQPQHF.

CDR3 sequence (DNA): TGTGCCAGCAGTTTCAGACAGGGCTGGCAGCCCCAGCATTTT. The encoded protein is CASSFRQGWQPQHF. This rearrangement joins TRBV28 to TRBJ1-5, with 7 bases identical to TRBD1. Trimming at V came to 3 bases and at J to 7 bases, leaving 6 bases not matched to a gene. The CDR3 is made up of 14 amino acids. Germline V gene data show CDR1 as MDHEN and CDR2 as SYDVKM. Based on the CDR3 plus reference TRBV28 and TRBJ1-5, the full variable domain is DVKVTQSSRYLVKRTGEKVFLECVQDMDHENMFWYRQDPGLGLRLIYFSYDVKMKEKGDIPEGYSVSREKKERFSLILESASTNQTSMYLCASSFRQGWQPQHFGDGTRLSIL.

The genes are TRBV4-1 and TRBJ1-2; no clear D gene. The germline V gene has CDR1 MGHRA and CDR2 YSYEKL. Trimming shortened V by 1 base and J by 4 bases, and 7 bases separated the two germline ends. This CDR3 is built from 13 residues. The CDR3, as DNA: TGCGCCAGCAGCCAAGTTGTAGCCTATGGCTACACCTTC. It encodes CASSQVVAYGYTF.

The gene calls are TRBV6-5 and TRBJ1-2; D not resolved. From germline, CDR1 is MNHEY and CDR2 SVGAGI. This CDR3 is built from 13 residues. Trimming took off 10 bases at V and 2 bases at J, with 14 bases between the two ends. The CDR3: CATSGGMNYGYTF. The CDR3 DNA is TGTGCCACTAGTGGAGGGATGAACTATGGCTACACCTTC.

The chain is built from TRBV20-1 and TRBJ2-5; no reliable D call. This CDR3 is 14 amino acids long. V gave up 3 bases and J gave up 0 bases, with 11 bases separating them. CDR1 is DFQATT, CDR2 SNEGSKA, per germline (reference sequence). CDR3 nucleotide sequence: TGCAGTGCTAGTTGGGCACCGTACCAAGAGACCCAGTACTTC. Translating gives CSASWAPYQETQYF.

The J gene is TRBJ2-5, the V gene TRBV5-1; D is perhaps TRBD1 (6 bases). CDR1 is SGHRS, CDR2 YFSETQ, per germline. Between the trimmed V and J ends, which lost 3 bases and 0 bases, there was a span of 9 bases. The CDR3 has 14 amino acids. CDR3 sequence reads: CASSSGHYQETQYF. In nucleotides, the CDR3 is TGCGCCAGCAGCTCGGGACACTACCAAGAGACCCAGTACTTC.

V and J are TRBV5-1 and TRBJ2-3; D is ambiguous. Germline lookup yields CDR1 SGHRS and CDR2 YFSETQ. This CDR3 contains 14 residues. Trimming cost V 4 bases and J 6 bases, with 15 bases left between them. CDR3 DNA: TGCGCCAGCAGCATCGACTCTCCGAGGGATACGCAGTATTTT. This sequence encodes CASSIDSPRDTQYF.

The CDR3 DNA is TGTGCCAGCAGTTTGGGACAGGGGGTATTAGAGACCCAGTACTTC. Its translation is CASSLGQGVLETQYF. J is TRBJ2-5 and V is TRBV27; 11 bases are shared with TRBD1. The length of the CDR3 is 15 residues. Germline CDR1 and CDR2: MNHEY and SMNVEV (reference sequence). The J segment lost 4 bases and the V segment lost 3 bases, leaving 4 bases of the junction unmatched.

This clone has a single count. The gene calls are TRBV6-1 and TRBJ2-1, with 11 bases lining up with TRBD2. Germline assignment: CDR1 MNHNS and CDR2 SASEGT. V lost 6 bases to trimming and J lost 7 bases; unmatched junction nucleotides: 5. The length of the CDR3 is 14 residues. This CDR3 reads CASSGLAGFNEQFF. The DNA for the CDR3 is TGTGCCAGCAGCGGACTAGCGGGTTTTAATGAGCAGTTCTTC.

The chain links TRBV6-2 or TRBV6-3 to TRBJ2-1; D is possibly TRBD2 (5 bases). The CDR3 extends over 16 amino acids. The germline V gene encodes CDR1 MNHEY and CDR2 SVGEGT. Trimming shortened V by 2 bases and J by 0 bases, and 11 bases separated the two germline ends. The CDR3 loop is CASSYRGRGSYNEQFF. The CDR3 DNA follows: TGTGCCAGCAGTTACCGCGGGCGTGGCTCCTACAATGAGCAGTTCTTC.

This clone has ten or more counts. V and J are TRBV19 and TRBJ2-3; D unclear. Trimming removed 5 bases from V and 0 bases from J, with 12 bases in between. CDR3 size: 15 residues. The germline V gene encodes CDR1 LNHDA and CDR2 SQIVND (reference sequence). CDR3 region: CASSPLRGSTDTQYF. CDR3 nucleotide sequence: TGTGCCAGTAGTCCCCTCCGCGGCAGCACAGATACGCAGTATTTT.

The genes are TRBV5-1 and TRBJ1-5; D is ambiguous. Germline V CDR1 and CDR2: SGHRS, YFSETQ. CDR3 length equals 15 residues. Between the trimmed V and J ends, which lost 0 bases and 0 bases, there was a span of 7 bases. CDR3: CASSLDSGSNQPQHF. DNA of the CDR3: TGCGCCAGCAGCTTGGATTCCGGTAGCAATCAGCCCCAGCATTTT.

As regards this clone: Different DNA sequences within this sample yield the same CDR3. The CDR3 is CASSIGTGGYEQYF. DNA for the CDR3: TGTGCCAGTAGTATCGGGACAGGGGGCTACGAGCAGTACTTC. The chain couples TRBV19 to TRBJ2-7; 11 bases map to TRBD1. CDR1 and CDR2 from the germline V gene are LNHDA and SQIVND (reference sequence). Germline trimming cut 3 bases from V and 3 bases from J; bases unmatched to any gene: 1. The CDR3 length is 14 residues. Supplemented by reference TRBV19 and TRBJ2-7, the full variable domain reads DGGITQSPKYLFRKEGQNVTLSCEQNLNHDAMYWYRQDPGQGLRLIYYSQIVNDFQKGDIAEGYSVSREKKESFPLTVTSAQKNPTAFYLCASSIGTGGYEQYFGPGTRLTVT.

The CDR3 DNA sequence: TGCGCCAGCAGCGCTCTCAGGGGTTTGCTTAGGCCGAACGATGAGCAGTTCTTC. Translation: CASSALRGLLRPNDEQFF. The chain uses TRBV23-1 and TRBJ2-1, with a tentative D call TRBD1 (6 bases). TRBV23-1 is assigned to the ORF class and has an uncertain function. The CDR3 has 18 residues. The germline V and J ends were trimmed by 6 bases and 8 bases, with 29 bases remaining between them.

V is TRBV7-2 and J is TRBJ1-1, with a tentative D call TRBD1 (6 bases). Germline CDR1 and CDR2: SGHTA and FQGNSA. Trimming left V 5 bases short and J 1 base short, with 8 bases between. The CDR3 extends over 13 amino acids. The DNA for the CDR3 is TGTGCCAGCAGCAGAGGGGGGAACACTGAAGCTTTCTTT. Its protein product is CASSRGGNTEAFF.

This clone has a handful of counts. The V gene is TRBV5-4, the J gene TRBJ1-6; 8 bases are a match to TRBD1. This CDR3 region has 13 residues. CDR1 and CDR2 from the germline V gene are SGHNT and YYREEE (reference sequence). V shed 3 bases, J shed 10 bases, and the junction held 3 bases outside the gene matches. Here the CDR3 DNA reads TGTGCCAGCAGCTGGACAGGGAACTCACCCCTCCACTTT. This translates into CASSWTGNSPLHF.

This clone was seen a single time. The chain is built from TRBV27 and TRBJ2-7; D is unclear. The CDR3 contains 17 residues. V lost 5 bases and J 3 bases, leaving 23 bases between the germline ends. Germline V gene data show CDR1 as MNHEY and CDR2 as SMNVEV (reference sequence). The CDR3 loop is CASSPSSLPHHGYEQYF. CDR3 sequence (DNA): TGTGCCAGCAGTCCGTCCTCCCTACCTCATCACGGCTACGAGCAGTACTTC.

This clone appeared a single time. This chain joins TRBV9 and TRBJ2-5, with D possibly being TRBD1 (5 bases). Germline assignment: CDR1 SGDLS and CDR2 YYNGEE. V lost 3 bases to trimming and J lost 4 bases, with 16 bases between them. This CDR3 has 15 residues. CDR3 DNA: TGTGCCAGCAGCGCAGTTGGGGCAGGGCGAGAGACCCAGTACTTC. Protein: CASSAVGAGRETQYF.

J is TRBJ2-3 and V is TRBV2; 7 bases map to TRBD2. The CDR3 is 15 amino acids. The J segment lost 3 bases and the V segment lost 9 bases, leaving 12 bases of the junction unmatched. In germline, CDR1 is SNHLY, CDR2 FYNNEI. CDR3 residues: CASNRGGYETDTQYF. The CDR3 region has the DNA TGTGCCAGTAATAGGGGAGGGTACGAGACAGATACGCAGTATTTT.

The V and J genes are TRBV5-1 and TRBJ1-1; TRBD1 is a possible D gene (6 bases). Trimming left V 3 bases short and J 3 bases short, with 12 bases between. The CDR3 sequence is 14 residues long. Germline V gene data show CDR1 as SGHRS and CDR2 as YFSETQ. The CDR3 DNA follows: TGCGCCAGCAGCTCGATCCCAGGGGACACTGAAGCTTTCTTT. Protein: CASSSIPGDTEAFF.

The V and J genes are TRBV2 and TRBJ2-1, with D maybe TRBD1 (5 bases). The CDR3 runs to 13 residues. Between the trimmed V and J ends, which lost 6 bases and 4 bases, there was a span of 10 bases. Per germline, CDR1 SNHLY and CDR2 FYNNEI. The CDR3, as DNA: TGTGCCAGCAGGTACGACAGATACAATGAGCAGTTCTTC. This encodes CASRYDRYNEQFF. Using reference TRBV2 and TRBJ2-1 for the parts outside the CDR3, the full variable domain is EPEVTQTPSHQVTQMGQEVILRCVPISNHLYFYWYRQILGQKVEFLVSFYNNEISEKSEIFDDQFSVERPDGSNFTLKIRSTKLEDSAMYFCASRYDRYNEQFFGPGTRLTVL.

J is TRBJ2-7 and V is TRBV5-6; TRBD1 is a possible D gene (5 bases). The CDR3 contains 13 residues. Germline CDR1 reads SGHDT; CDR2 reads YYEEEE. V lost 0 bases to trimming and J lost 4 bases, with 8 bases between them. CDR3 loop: CASSLGTPYEQYF. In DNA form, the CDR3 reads TGTGCCAGCAGCTTGGGGACACCTTACGAGCAGTACTTC.